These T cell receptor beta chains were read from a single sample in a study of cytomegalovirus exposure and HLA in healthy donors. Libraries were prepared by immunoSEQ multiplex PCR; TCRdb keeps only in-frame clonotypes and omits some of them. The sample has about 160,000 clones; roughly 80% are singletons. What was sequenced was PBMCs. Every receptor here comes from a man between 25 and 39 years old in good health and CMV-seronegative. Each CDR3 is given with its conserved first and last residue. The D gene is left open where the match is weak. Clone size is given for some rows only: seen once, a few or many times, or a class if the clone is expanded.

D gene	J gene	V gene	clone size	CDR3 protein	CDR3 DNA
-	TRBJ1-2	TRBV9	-	CASSGGTGIYGYTF	TGTGCCAGCAGCGGAGGCACAGGGATATATGGCTACACCTTC
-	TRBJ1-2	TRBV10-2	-	CATISGGAGYGYTF	TGCGCCACCATTTCAGGAGGCGCGGGCTATGGCTACACCTTC
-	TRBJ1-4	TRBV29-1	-	CSVAPGNGPNEKLFF	TGCAGCGTTGCCCCAGGGAACGGCCCGAATGAAAAACTGTTTTTT
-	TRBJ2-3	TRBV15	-	CATSSSPWRDTQYF	TGTGCCACCAGCAGCTCTCCCTGGAGAGATACGCAGTATTTT
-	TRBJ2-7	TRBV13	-	CASIPVGSHRGEQYF	TGTGCCAGCATCCCGGTGGGCAGCCATAGGGGCGAGCAGTACTTC
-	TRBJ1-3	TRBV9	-	CASSSAAGDSGNTIYF	TGTGCCAGCAGCTCGGCGGCAGGGGACTCTGGAAACACCATATATTTT
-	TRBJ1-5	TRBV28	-	CASSLSKNQPQHF	TGTGCCAGCAGTTTGAGTAAAAATCAGCCCCAGCATTTT
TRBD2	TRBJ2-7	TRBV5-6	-	CASTHLGLAGGTYEQYF	TGTGCCAGCACCCACTTGGGACTAGCGGGGGGGACGTACGAGCAGTACTTC
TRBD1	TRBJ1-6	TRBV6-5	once	CASSETGQTSPLHF	TGTGCCAGCAGTGAGACAGGGCAAACTTCACCCCTCCACTTT
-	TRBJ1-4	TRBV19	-	CARWGGRQTNEKLFF	TGTGCCAGATGGGGGGGAAGGCAGACTAATGAAAAACTGTTTTTT
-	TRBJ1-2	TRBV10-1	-	CASLGGPNYGYTF	TGCGCCAGCCTCGGGGGGCCTAACTATGGCTACACCTTC
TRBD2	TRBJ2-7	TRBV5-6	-	CASSFPSGENEQYF	TGTGCCAGCAGCTTTCCTAGCGGGGAGAACGAGCAGTACTTC
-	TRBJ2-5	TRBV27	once	CASSQRPMVEQYF	TGTGCCAGCAGTCAACGCCCCATGGTGGAGCAGTACTTC
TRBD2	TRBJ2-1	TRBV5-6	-	CASRLFGRPEDEQFF	TGTGCCAGCAGATTATTCGGGAGGCCAGAAGATGAGCAGTTCTTC
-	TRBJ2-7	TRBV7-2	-	CASSLNPGHPYEQYF	TGTGCCAGCAGCTTAAACCCGGGACACCCCTACGAGCAGTACTTC
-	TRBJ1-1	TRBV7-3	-	CASSTTQGGDAFF	TGTGCCAGCAGCACGACCCAAGGGGGGGATGCTTTCTTT
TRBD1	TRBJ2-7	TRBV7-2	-	CASSLGTGGHEQYF	TGTGCCAGCAGCCTCGGGACAGGGGGCCACGAGCAGTACTTC
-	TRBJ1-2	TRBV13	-	CASSPRGSANYGYTF	TGTGCCAGCAGCCCCCGGGGATCCGCTAACTATGGCTACACCTTC
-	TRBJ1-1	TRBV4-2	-	CASSQGVAGDTEAFF	TGTGCCAGCAGCCAGGGCGTTGCGGGGGACACTGAAGCTTTCTTT
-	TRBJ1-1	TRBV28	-	CASTRPSWNTEAFF	TGTGCCAGCACGCGTCCTTCCTGGAACACTGAAGCTTTCTTT
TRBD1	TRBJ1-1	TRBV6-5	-	CASSRDRNTEAFF	TGTGCCAGCAGCCGGGACAGGAACACTGAAGCTTTCTTT
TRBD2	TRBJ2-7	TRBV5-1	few	CASRGEAGALGEQYF	TGCGCCAGCAGGGGAGAAGCGGGAGCCCTAGGGGAGCAGTACTTC
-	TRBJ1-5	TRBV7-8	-	CASSLGRGGYDQPQHF	TGTGCCAGCAGCTTGGGCAGGGGAGGGTACGATCAGCCCCAGCATTTT
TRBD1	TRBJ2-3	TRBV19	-	CASSVAGGFPSADTQYF	TGTGCCAGTAGTGTCGCAGGGGGCTTTCCTTCGGCAGATACGCAGTATTTT
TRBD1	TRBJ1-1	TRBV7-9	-	CASSNRDRGTEAFF	TGTGCCAGCAGCAACCGGGACAGGGGAACTGAAGCTTTCTTT
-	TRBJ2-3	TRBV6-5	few	CASSYSRGISTDTQYF	TGTGCCAGCAGTTACTCCAGAGGAATTAGCACAGATACGCAGTATTTT
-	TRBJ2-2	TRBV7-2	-	CASKSDSHHRTGGLFF	TGTGCCAGCAAGTCTGACAGCCACCACCGAACCGGGGGGCTGTTTTTT
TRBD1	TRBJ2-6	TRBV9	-	CASSAARDRESGANVLTF	TGTGCCAGCAGCGCGGCCCGGGACAGGGAGTCTGGGGCCAACGTCCTGACTTTC
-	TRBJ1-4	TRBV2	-	CASTTGRRSEKLFF	TGTGCCAGCACCACCGGGAGAAGAAGTGAAAAACTGTTTTTT
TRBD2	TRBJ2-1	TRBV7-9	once	CASSPLAGGFRSYNEQFF	TGTGCCAGCAGCCCCCTAGCGGGGGGCTTTCGCTCCTACAATGAGCAGTTCTTC
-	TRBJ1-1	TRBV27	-	CASRSGSRTEAFF	TGTGCCAGCAGATCAGGGTCACGAACTGAAGCTTTCTTT
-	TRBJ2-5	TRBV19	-	CASSHGAHQETQYF	TGTGCCAGTAGTCATGGGGCGCACCAAGAGACCCAGTACTTC
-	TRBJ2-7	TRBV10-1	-	CASSESDRLYEQYF	TGCGCCAGCAGTGAGTCAGACAGGCTCTACGAGCAGTACTTC
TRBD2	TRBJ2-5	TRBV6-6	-	CASSTSGAEETQYF	TGTGCCAGCAGTACTAGCGGGGCGGAAGAGACCCAGTACTTC
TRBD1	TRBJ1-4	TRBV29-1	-	CSVGGAGGEKLFF	TGCAGCGTTGGGGGGGCAGGGGGCGAAAAACTGTTTTTT
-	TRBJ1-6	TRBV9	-	CASSVATGSSYNSPLHF	TGTGCCAGCAGCGTAGCAACAGGGAGCTCCTATAATTCACCCCTCCACTTT
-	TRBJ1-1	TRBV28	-	CASSYGLGGTEAFF	TGTGCCAGCAGTTACGGACTGGGTGGCACTGAAGCTTTCTTT
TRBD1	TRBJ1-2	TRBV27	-	CASSPTGAANYGYTF	TGTGCCAGCAGTCCAACAGGGGCCGCTAACTATGGCTACACCTTC
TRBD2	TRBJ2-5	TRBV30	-	CAWSRGREGETQYF	TGTGCCTGGAGCCGCGGTCGGGAGGGGGAGACCCAGTACTTC
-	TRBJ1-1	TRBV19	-	CASSLTENTEAFF	TGTGCCAGTAGCCTCACAGAGAACACTGAAGCTTTCTTT
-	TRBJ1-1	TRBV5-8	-	CASSLDRNTEAFF	TGTGCCAGCAGCCTGGACAGAAACACTGAAGCTTTCTTT
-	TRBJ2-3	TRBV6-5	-	CASRPMGASADTQYF	TGTGCCAGCCGCCCCATGGGGGCGTCAGCGGATACGCAGTATTTT
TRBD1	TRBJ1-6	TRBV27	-	CASRGTGALHRLHF	TGTGCCAGCAGGGGGACAGGGGCCCTTCACCGCCTCCACTTT
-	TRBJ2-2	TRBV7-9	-	CASSPRQLYTGELFF	TGTGCCAGCAGCCCGCGACAGTTATACACCGGGGAGCTGTTTTTT
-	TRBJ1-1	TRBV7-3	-	CASSTTINTEAFF	TGTGCCAGCAGCACAACAATCAACACTGAAGCTTTCTTT
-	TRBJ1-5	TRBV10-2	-	CASSPRMNSNQPQHF	TGCGCCAGCAGCCCGAGAATGAATAGCAATCAGCCCCAGCATTTT
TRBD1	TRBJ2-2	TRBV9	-	CASSPAPGGTGGAGELFF	TGTGCCAGCAGCCCTGCCCCGGGGGGGACAGGGGGGGCCGGGGAGCTGTTTTTT
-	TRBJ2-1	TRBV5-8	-	CASNLAAVNSYNEQFF	TGTGCCAGCAACCTCGCGGCGGTCAACTCCTACAATGAGCAGTTCTTC
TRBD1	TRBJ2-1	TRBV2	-	CASSEWGQGNNEQFF	TGTGCCAGCAGTGAGTGGGGACAGGGGAACAATGAGCAGTTCTTC
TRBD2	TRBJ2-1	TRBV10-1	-	CASSEWGLAGGYNEQFF	TGCGCCAGCAGTGAGTGGGGACTAGCGGGAGGGTACAATGAGCAGTTCTTC
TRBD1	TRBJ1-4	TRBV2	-	CASSEGDSGGRNEKLFF	TGTGCCAGCAGTGAAGGGGACAGTGGCGGTCGGAATGAAAAACTGTTTTTT
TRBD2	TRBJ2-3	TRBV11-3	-	CASSLGRVSGDTQYF	TGTGCCAGCAGCTTGGGGAGGGTAAGCGGGGATACGCAGTATTTT
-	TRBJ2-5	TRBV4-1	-	CASSQDDGGWETQYF	TGCGCCAGCAGCCAAGATGACGGGGGTTGGGAGACCCAGTACTTC
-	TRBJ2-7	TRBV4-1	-	CASSQELGGDYEQYF	TGCGCCAGCAGCCAAGAGTTAGGAGGAGACTACGAGCAGTACTTC
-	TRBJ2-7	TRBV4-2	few	CASSQDDSGMRYF	TGTGCCAGCAGCCAAGATGACTCTGGAATGCGGTACTTC
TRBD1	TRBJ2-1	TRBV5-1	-	CASSLEGQGVNNEQFF	TGCGCCAGCAGCTTGGAGGGACAGGGGGTTAACAATGAGCAGTTCTTC
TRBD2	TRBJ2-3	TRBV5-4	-	CASSGTSGRWSTDTQYF	TGTGCCAGCAGCGGGACTAGCGGGAGGTGGTCCACAGATACGCAGTATTTT
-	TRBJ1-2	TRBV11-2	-	CASSLSNGLKPNAGYTF	TGTGCCAGCAGCTTAAGTAACGGTTTGAAGCCTAATGCCGGCTACACCTTC
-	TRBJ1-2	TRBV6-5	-	CASSQSGVGGYTF	TGTGCCAGCAGCCAATCGGGGGTAGGAGGCTACACCTTC